The T cell receptor beta chain under discussion was sequenced for a study of early stage breast cancer tumors. Study context: Samples were sequenced at 7.5 to 10-fold average coverage.

A word on this clone: Its specificity is not known.

Germline-derived CDR1 and CDR2 are MDHEN and SYDVKM. This CDR3 comprises 18 residues. V dropped 5 bases and J dropped 0 bases, with 22 bases sitting between them. Study-wide findings and caveats: Bulk DNA sequencing of unsorted cells missed chain pairing and markers.

Data came from immunoSEQ multiplex PCR; TCRdb stores just in-frame clones and leaves some out. The table includes over 13,000 clones, 79% detected once. The chain links TRBV28 to TRBJ2-5, with a possible D match to TRBD2 (5 bases). Sequences were obtained from normal breast tissue next to the tumor. The TCR sequence derives from a person between 50 and 60 years old with breast cancer. The CDR3 DNA is TGTGCCAGCAGTCCCATTTGGGAGCCCTCCGGGTACCAAGAGACCCAGTACTTC. It yields the protein CASSPIWEPSGYQETQYF.